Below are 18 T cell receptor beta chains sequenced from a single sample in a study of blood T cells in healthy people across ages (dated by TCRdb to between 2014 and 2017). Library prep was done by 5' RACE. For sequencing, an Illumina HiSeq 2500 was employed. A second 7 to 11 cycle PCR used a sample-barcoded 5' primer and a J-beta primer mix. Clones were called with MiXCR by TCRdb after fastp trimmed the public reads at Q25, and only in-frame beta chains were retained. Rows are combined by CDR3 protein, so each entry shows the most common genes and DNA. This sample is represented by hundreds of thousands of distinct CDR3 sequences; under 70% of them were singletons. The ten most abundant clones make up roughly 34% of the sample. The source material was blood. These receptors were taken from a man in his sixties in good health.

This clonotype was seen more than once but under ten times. The CDR3 nucleotides are TGTGCCAGCAGTTTATCCCGCTGGACAGACTTGCTCTATGGCTACACCTTC. Protein sequence: CASSLSRWTDLLYGYTF. The gene calls are TRBV12-3 or TRBV12-4 and TRBJ1-2, with D perhaps matching TRBD1 (6 bases). CDR3 size: 17 residues. The germline V and J ends were trimmed by 2 bases and 4 bases, with 20 bases remaining between them.

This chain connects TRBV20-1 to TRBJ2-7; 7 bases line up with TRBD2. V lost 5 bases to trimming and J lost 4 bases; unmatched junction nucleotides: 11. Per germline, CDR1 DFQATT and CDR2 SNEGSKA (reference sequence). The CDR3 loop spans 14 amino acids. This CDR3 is CSAALRGKPYEQYF. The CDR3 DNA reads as TGCAGTGCTGCCCTGCGGGGGAAACCATACGAGCAGTACTTC.

The CDR3 DNA reads as TGTGCCAGCAGGAACGCGAACACCGGGGAGCTGTTTTTT. It codes for CASRNANTGELFF. The chain has TRBV9 and TRBJ2-2; D is ambiguous. Germline V lookup: CDR1 SGDLS, CDR2 YYNGEE. The CDR3 covers 13 residues. Trimming removed 5 bases at V and 0 bases at J, with 5 bases between.

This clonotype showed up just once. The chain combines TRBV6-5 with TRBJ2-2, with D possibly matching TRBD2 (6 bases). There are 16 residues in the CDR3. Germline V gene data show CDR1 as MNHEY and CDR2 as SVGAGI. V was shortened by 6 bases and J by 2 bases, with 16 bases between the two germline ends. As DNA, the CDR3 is TGTGCCAGCAGAGCCCGCCCCGGGACTAACACCGGGGAGCTGTTTTTT. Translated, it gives CASRARPGTNTGELFF.

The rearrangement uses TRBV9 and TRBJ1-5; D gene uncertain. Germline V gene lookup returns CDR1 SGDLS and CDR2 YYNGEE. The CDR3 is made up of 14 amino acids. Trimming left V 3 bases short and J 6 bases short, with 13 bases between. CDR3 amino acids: CASSEGMDSQPQHF. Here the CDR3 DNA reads TGTGCCAGCAGCGAAGGTATGGATTCTCAGCCCCAGCATTTT. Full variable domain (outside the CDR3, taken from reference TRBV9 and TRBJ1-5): DSGVTQTPKHLITATGQRVTLRCSPRSGDLSVYWYQQSLDQGLQFLIQYYNGEERAKGNILERFSAQQFPDLHSELNLSSLELGDSALYFCASSEGMDSQPQHFGDGTRLSIL.

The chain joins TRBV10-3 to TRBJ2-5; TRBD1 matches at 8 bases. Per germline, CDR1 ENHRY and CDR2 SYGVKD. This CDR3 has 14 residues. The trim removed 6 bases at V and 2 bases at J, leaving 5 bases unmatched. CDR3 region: CAISRDRLQETQYF. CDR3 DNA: TGTGCCATCAGCCGGGACAGGTTGCAAGAGACCCAGTACTTC.

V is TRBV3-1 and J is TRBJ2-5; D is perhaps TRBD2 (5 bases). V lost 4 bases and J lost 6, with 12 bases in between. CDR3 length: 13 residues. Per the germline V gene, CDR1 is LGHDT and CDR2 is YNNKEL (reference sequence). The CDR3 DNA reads TGTGCCAGCAGCCTAGCGTCGATAAAGACCCAGTACTTC. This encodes CASSLASIKTQYF.

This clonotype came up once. The CDR3 loop is CASSQGRAEEQFF. In DNA form, the CDR3 reads TGTGCCAGCAGCCAAGGCAGGGCGGAGGAGCAGTTCTTC. The V call is TRBV4-2, the J call TRBJ2-1; D perhaps matches TRBD1 (5 bases). The V end was cut by 1 base, the J end by 10 bases, with 11 bases between. The CDR3 totals 13 residues. The germline V gene encodes CDR1 LGHNA and CDR2 YNFKEQ.

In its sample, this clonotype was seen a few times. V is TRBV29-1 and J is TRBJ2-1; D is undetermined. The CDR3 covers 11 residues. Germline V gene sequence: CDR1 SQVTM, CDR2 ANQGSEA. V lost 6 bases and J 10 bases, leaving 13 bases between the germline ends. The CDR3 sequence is CSVALQVEQFF. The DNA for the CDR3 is TGCAGCGTGGCCCTTCAGGTGGAGCAGTTCTTC.

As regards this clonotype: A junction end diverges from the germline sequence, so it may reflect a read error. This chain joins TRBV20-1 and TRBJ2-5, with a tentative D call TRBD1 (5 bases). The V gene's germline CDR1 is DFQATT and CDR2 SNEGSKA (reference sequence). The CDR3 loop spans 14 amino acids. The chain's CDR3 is CSARGTRNQETRYF. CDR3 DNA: TGCAGTGCTAGAGGGACAAGAAACCAAGAGACCCGGTACTTC.

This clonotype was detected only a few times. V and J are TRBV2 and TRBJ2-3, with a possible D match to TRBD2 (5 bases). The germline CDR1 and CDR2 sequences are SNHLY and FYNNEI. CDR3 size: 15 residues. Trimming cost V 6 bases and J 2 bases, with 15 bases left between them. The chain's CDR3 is CASSARGRDTDTQYF. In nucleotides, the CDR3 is TGTGCCAGCAGCGCCCGTGGACGGGACACAGATACGCAGTATTTT.

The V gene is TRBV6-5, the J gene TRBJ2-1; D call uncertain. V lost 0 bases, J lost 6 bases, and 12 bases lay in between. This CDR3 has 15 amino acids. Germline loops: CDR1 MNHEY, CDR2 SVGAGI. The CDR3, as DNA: TGTGCCAGCAGTTACTCGAGATCCAGAAGCAATGAGCAGTTCTTC. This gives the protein CASSYSRSRSNEQFF.

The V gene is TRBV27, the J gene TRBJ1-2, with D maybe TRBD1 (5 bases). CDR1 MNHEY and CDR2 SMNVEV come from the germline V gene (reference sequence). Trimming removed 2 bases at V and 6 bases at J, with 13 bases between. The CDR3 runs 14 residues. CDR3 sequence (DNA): TGTGCCAGCAGTTTAAATCCCAGGGACCATGGCTACACCTTC. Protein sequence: CASSLNPRDHGYTF.

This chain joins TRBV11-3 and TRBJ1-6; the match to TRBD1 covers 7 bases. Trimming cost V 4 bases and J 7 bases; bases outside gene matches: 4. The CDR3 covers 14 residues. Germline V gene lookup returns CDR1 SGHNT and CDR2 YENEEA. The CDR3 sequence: CASSYGTENSPLHF. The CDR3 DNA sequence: TGTGCCAGCAGCTATGGGACAGAGAATTCACCCCTCCACTTT.

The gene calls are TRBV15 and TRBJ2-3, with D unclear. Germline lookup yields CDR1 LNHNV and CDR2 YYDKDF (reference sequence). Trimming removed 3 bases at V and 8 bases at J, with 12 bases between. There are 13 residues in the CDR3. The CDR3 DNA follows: TGTGCCACCAGCAGTCCGATCTACGGTACGCAGTATTTT. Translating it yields CATSSPIYGTQYF. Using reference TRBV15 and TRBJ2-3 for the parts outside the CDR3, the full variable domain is DAMVIQNPRYQVTQFGKPVTLSCSQTLNHNVMYWYQQKSSQAPKLLFHYYDKDFNNEADTPDNFQSRRPNTSFCFLDIRSPGLGDTAMYLCATSSPIYGTQYFGPGTRLTVL.

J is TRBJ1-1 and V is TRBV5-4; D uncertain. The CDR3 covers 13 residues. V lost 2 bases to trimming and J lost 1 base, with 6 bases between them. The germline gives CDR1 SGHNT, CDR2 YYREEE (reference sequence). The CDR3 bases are TGTGCCAGCAGCTTCCTCGAGAACACTGAAGCTTTCTTT. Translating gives CASSFLENTEAFF.

The CDR3, as DNA: TGTGCCAGCAGTTACGTCGACCGACGGTATGGCTACACCTTC. Protein sequence: CASSYVDRRYGYTF. The V gene is TRBV6-6, the J gene TRBJ1-2; D is unclear. With 2 bases removed from V and 5 bases from J, the gap between germline ends came to 12 bases. Germline CDR1 reads MNHNY; CDR2 reads SVGAGI (reference sequence). The CDR3 is 14 residues long.

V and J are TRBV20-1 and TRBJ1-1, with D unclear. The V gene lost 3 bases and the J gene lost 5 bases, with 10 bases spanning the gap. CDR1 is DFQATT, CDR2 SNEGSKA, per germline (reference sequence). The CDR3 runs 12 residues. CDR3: CSASGVPTEAFF. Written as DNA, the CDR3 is TGCAGTGCTAGTGGGGTTCCGACTGAAGCTTTCTTT.